This entry concerns a single TCR beta chain. Method: immunoSEQ multiplex PCR; TCRdb's copy keeps in-frame clones and lacks some. The data contain some 140,000 clones, 85% to 90% of them singletons. In germline, CDR1 is SGHKS, CDR2 YYEKEE (reference sequence). J was trimmed by 11 bases and V by 4 bases; bases with no gene match: 4. The CDR3 extends over 12 amino acids. This sample was taken from a study of cytomegalovirus exposure and HLA in healthy donors. The sequence came from a woman aged 25 to 39 in good health and CMV-seropositive. The gene calls are TRBV5-5 and TRBJ1-5; TRBD1 matches at 9 bases. The source material was PBMCs. DNA of the CDR3: TGTGCCAGCAGCAGGGGACAGGGAACCCAGCATTTT. Its translation is CASSRGQGTQHF.